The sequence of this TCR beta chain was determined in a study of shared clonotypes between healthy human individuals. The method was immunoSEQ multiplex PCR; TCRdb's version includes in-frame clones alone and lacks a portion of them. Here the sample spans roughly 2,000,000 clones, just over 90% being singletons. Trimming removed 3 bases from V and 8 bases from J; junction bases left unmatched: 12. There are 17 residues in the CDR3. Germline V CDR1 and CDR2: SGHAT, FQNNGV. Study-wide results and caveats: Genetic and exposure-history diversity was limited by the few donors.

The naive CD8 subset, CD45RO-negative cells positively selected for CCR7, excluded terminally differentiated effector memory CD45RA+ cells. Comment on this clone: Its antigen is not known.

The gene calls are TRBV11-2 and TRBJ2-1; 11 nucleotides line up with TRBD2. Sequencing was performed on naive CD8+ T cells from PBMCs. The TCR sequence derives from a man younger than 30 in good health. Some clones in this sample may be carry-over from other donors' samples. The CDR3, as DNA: TGTGCCAGCAGCTTGCTGCTAGCGGGAGGCGCTTTGGATGAGCAGTTCTTC. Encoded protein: CASSLLLAGGALDEQFF.